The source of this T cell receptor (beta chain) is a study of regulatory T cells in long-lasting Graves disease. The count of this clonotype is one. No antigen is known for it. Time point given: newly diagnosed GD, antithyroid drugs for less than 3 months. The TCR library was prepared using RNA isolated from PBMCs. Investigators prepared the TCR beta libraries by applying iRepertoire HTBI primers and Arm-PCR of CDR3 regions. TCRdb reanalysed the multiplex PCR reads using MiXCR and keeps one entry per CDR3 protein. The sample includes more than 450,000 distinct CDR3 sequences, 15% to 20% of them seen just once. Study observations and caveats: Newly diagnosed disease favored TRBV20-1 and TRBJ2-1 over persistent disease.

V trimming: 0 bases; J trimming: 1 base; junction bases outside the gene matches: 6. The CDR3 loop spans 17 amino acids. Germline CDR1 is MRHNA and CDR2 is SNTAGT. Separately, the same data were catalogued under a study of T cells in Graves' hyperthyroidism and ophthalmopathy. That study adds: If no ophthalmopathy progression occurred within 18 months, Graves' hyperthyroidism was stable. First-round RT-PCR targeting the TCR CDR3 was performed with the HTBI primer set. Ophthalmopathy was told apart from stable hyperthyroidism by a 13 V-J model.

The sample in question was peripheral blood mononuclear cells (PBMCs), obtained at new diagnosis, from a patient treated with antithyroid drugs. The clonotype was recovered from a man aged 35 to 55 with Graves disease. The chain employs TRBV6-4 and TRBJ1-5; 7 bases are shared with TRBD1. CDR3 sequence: CASSDSNRQGSNQPQHF. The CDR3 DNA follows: TGTGCCAGCAGTGACTCGAACAGACAGGGCAGCAATCAGCCCCAGCATTTT.